This paragraph reports one T cell receptor (beta chain). Its target antigen remains unknown. No base quality values were provided; no much bigger clone lies one nucleotide off. Participants in the prospective study were enrolled through a virtual design, were aged about 18 to 100 years, and lived in roughly 26 United States geographic areas. In the prospective study, cohorts were assigned on the basis of participant-reported clinical history obtained from a screening survey and a study questionnaire. Recovered participants in ImmuneRACE Cohort 3 were defined as having two consecutive negative NP/OP PCR tests, clearance from a healthcare professional, or resolution of symptoms. Mobile phlebotomists in the prospective study collected whole blood, serum and a nasopharyngeal or oropharyngeal swab from every participant. Over a roughly two-month period, participants in the prospective study had the option of providing additional blood draws and questionnaires. Prospective study blood samples were shipped either frozen or at room temperature before DNA extraction.

This specimen comes from a study of blood T cell repertoires in COVID-19 (dated by TCRdb to about 2020). Turning to the overall study: Samples from collaborators originated in the United States, Italy and Spain and spanned both the acute and convalescent phases of COVID-19. HLA class I and class II types, where available, came from metadata supplied by the sample provider rather than from assay-based typing. The prospective study material was composed of cDNA or gDNA derived from T cells, B-cell-depleted T cells, or PBMCs. Nearly every sample came with metadata listing a de-identified subject ID, COVID-19 status, age in years and sex. The samples were drawn from the first 160 participants of the ongoing ImmuneRACE study and from about 1,200 subjects provided by 6 global collaborators. Deeply sampled blood TCRbeta repertoires from subjects exposed to, actively infected with, or recovered from COVID-19 were included in the dataset. The repertoires were released in a freely available public database intended as a resource for research on the immune response to SARS-CoV-2. Beyond this particular receptor, the publication reports: The quantity of clinical and demographic metadata differed by source and by participant and was supplied without curation.

The CDR3 numbers 15 residues from cysteine through phenylalanine. The kept DNA is CDR3 alone, 45 bases in frame from the first base. Deletion took 5 bases off V and 2 bases off J, with a span of 12 bases between the germline ends. As encoded in the germline V gene, CDR1 is SNHLY while CDR2 is FYNNEI. TCRbeta CDR3 regions were amplified from genomic DNA using the immunoSEQ Assay, a bias-controlled multiplex PCR. The study's own analysis went as follows. Nucleated cell counts per sample were estimated from amplification of reference gene primers within the assay. To quantify the absolute abundance of each unique TCRbeta CDR3 rearrangement, sequence reads were collapsed and filtered. For each sample, productive Simpson clonality was calculated as the square root of Simpson's diversity index across productive rearrangements. Imported from immuneACCESS, the table was reduced by TCRdb to in-frame sequences with V and J called. These copies leave out some clones; in studies compared against another copy, an unresolved V gene accounts for under half, and the cause of the remainder is not known. The V and J calls and clone size are taken from that table; D and trimming were inferred from the DNA. This sample comprises some 300,000 clones, over 75% of them detected only once. The top ten hold roughly 4.5% of the sample.

This TCR derives from a man in his thirties or forties who had recovered from COVID-19. The receptor chain draws on TRBV2 and TRBJ1-4; the D gene is possibly TRBD1, with 6 bases matching. The material sequenced was PBMCs or T cells enriched from blood (not recorded which). The CDR3 protein: CASSTEQGTNEKLFF. The DNA sequence is as follows: TGTGCCAGCAGTACAGAACAGGGTACTAATGAAAAACTGTTTTTT.